These 16 T cell receptor beta chains share one sample of origin, sequenced in a study of shared clonotypes between healthy human individuals. Method: immunoSEQ multiplex PCR; TCRdb's copy keeps in-frame clones and lacks some. This sample carries around 700,000 clones, about two thirds of them seen once, and the ten largest clones take under 2%. Material: memory CD4+ T cells sorted from blood. Subset specified: CD45RA-negative fraction. These receptors were obtained from a woman in her twenties or thirties in good health.

In this sample, this clone turned up a few times. This sequence joins TRBV5-1 and TRBJ1-1; possibly TRBD1 for D (5 bases). The germline CDR1 and CDR2 sequences are SGHRS and YFSETQ. The CDR3 has 13 amino acids. Trimming left V 5 bases short and J 0 bases short, with 8 bases between. The DNA for the CDR3 is TGCGCCAGCAGTAGGGGTATGAACACTGAAGCTTTCTTT. Its protein is CASSRGMNTEAFF.

The J gene is TRBJ1-3, the V gene TRBV21-1; the table gives TRBD1 as D, unverified against the DNA. TRBV21-1 is marked as a pseudogene. The CDR3 consists of 17 residues. CDR3 amino acids: CASSKAYWTGSGNTIYF. In DNA, the CDR3 is TGTGCCAGCAGCAAAGCGTACTGGACAGGGTCTGGAAACACCATATATTTT.

The table lists this clone with many counts. The chain combines TRBV6-1 with TRBJ1-5; D call uncertain. The ends were cut back, 5 bases at V and 6 bases at J, with 5 bases in the middle. The CDR3 covers 11 residues. Looked up from germline, CDR1 is MNHNS and CDR2 is SASEGT. The CDR3 nucleotides read TGTGCCAGCAGTTCCGGTCAGCCCCAGCATTTT. Protein sequence: CASSSGQPQHF.

The chain has TRBV11-2 and TRBJ2-6; no firm D call. The germline V gene encodes CDR1 SGHAT and CDR2 FQNNGV. Trimming pared 2 bases from V and 0 bases from J, leaving 11 bases between. The CDR3 runs to 17 residues. The CDR3: CASSLTSDISGANVLTF. For the CDR3, the DNA is TGTGCCAGCAGCTTAACCTCTGACATCTCTGGGGCCAACGTCCTGACTTTC.

This chain joins TRBV10-1 and TRBJ1-1; 10 positions agree with TRBD1. CDR3 length: 14 residues. Trimming cost V 6 bases and J 3 bases; bases outside gene matches: 4. Per germline, CDR1 WNHNN and CDR2 SYGVQD (reference sequence). The CDR3 is CASRRGQGDTEAFF. The CDR3 nucleotides read TGCGCCAGCAGACGCGGACAGGGGGACACTGAAGCTTTCTTT.

The chain combines TRBV18 with TRBJ2-7; D not certain. V lost 3 bases to trimming and J lost 5 bases, with 8 bases between them. CDR3 length: 12 residues. The germline CDR1 and CDR2 sequences are KGHSH and LQKENI. CDR3 sequence reads: CASSPGRDEQYF. CDR3 in DNA: TGTGCCAGCTCACCCGGACGAGACGAGCAGTACTTC.

This clone has only one observation. V gene TRBV11-3 combines with J gene TRBJ2-1; D remains ambiguous. This CDR3 is built from 12 residues. The germline gives CDR1 SGHNT, CDR2 YENEEA. V lost 0 bases and J 10 bases, leaving 7 bases between the germline ends. In DNA, the CDR3 is TGTGCCAGCAGCTTAGAAGATGGGGAGCAGTTCTTC. Protein product: CASSLEDGEQFF.

This chain uses TRBV5-4 with TRBJ2-5, with TRBD2 identical over 12 bases. Losses at the gene ends were 3 bases for V and 2 bases for J; bases not matched to a gene: 2. Germline-derived CDR1 and CDR2 are SGHNT and YYREEE (reference sequence). CDR3 size: 15 residues. In DNA, the CDR3 is TGTGCCAGCAGCTCACTAGCGGGAGGACAAGAGACCCAGTACTTC. This translates into CASSSLAGGQETQYF.

About this clone itself: Other nucleotide sequences from this sample produce the same CDR3. The genes are TRBV2 and TRBJ1-5; 7 nucleotides agree with TRBD1. Unmatched junction bases numbered 6, after V lost 6 bases and J lost 4 bases. This CDR3 comprises 14 residues. CDR1 is SNHLY and CDR2 is FYNNEI in the germline V gene. CDR3 sequence: CASSERQGNQPQHF. CDR3 sequence (DNA): TGTGCCAGCAGCGAGAGACAGGGTAATCAGCCCCAGCATTTT.

V gene TRBV7-3 combines with J gene TRBJ1-2; 9 nucleotides align to TRBD1. Germline V gene sequence: CDR1 SGHTA, CDR2 FQGTGA. V lost 1 base and J lost 2; bases outside the gene matches: 2. The CDR3 runs to 15 residues. The CDR3 is CASSLNGQGNYGYTF. DNA for the CDR3: TGTGCCAGCAGCTTAAACGGACAGGGGAACTATGGCTACACCTTC.

Comments on this clone: A read error may be the cause here, since a much bigger clone is one base away. The chain employs TRBV7-6 and TRBJ2-7, with TRBD2 as a possible D gene (6 bases). The CDR3 totals 13 residues. V was cut by 2 bases and J by 3 bases, with 8 bases left in between. Germline V gene sequence: CDR1 SGHVS, CDR2 FNYEAQ. As DNA, the CDR3 is TGTGCCAGCAGCTTACAGGGAGGCTACGAGCAGTACTTC. Protein sequence: CASSLQGGYEQYF.

The rearrangement uses TRBV7-8 and TRBJ2-7; 7 nucleotides line up with TRBD1. Germline CDR1 is SGHVS and CDR2 is FQNEAQ. Unmatched junction bases numbered 13, after V lost 6 bases and J lost 2 bases. This CDR3 has 16 amino acids. The CDR3 nucleotides read TGTGCCAGCAGTCCTCAGGGGGACGAACAACCCTACGAGCAGTACTTC. Its protein is CASSPQGDEQPYEQYF. The full variable domain, completed using reference TRBV7-8 and TRBJ2-7, is GAGVSQSPRYKVAKRGQDVALRCDPISGHVSLFWYQQALGQGPEFLTYFQNEAQLDKSGLPSDRFFAERPEGSVSTLKIQRTQQEDSAVYLCASSPQGDEQPYEQYFGPGTRLTVT.

The V and J genes are TRBV19 and TRBJ2-1; 8 bases fit TRBD2. After removal of 5 bases from V and 9 bases from J, the junction contained 12 bases not matched to a gene. The CDR3 totals 15 residues. Germline-derived CDR1 and CDR2 are LNHDA and SQIVND (reference sequence). The CDR3 is CASSFATSVSAEQFF. The CDR3 DNA sequence: TGTGCCAGTAGTTTTGCGACTAGCGTTTCGGCTGAGCAGTTCTTC.

The genes are TRBV29-1 and TRBJ2-7, with TRBD1 matching over 9 bases. Germline assignment: CDR1 SQVTM and CDR2 ANQGSEA. This CDR3 spans 14 amino acids. V lost 4 bases, J lost 3 bases, and 7 bases stayed unmatched. Here the CDR3 DNA reads TGCAGCGTTGGTGGCCGGGACAGGGACTACGAGCAGTACTTC. Amino acid sequence: CSVGGRDRDYEQYF.

V and J are TRBV6-5 and TRBJ1-5; no clear D gene. CDR1 is MNHEY and CDR2 is SVGAGI in the germline V gene. This CDR3 spans 15 amino acids. V lost 2 bases and J 7 bases, leaving 15 bases between the germline ends. DNA of the CDR3: TGTGCCAGCAGTTACCCCACCGACGGGTGGCAGCCCCAGCATTTT. Translating it yields CASSYPTDGWQPQHF.

V gene TRBV2 combines with J gene TRBJ1-4, with D hard to call. V was clipped by 8 bases and J by 8 bases, with 15 bases between them. Germline CDR1 reads SNHLY; CDR2 reads FYNNEI. The CDR3 contains 13 residues. CDR3 region: CASGPFAAEKLFF. In nucleotides, the CDR3 is TGTGCCAGCGGGCCCTTCGCGGCGGAAAAACTGTTTTTT.